This T cell receptor beta chain was obtained from a study of T cells in Graves' hyperthyroidism and ophthalmopathy. Study-level results: Ophthalmopathy, which appeared later, was predicted by the model a median about 6 months before onset.

This clonotype was counted once. What it recognizes is unknown. Germline trimming cut 8 bases from V and 9 bases from J; bases unmatched to any gene: 9. The CDR3 runs to 14 residues. Per the germline V gene, CDR1 is MGHDK and CDR2 is SYGVNS. Authors of the study amplified TCR beta CDR3 regions from RNA transcripts. Primed by the HTBI set, a first-round RT-PCR was run on the TCR CDR3. TCRdb analysed the multiplex PCR reads with MiXCR anew, one entry per CDR3 protein. This table holds about 700,000 distinct CDR3 sequences, approximately 42% found once. This clonotype was sampled from an adult man with Graves' disease, either hyperthyroidism or ophthalmopathy (not recorded which). The specimen was peripheral blood or thyroid tissue (not recorded which). The chain carries TRBV25-1 and TRBJ1-6; TRBD1 aligns across 8 bases. In DNA form, the CDR3 reads TGTGCCAGCCGGGACAGGACTGGATCTTCACCCCTCCACTTT. Protein sequence: CASRDRTGSSPLHF.